These 28 T cell receptor beta chains were all obtained from the same sample, sequenced in a study of control samples from healthy donors and cancer patients. Generated by immunoSEQ multiplex PCR, the TCRdb table keeps only in-frame clones and is missing some. The table has about 160,000 clones, roughly 94% seen once. Material for sequencing was PBMCs. The source of these receptors is a man aged 55 to 70 with colorectal cancer.

The chain uses TRBV3-1 (or the pseudogene TRBV3-2) and TRBJ1-2; D ambiguous. This CDR3 is 13 amino acids long. Trimming cost V 4 bases and J 1 base, with 7 bases left between them. Germline lookup yields CDR1 LGHDT and CDR2 YNNKEL (reference sequence). The CDR3 loop reads CASSLHDNYGYTF. In DNA form, the CDR3 reads TGTGCCAGCAGCCTGCATGATAACTATGGCTACACCTTC.

The rearrangement links TRBV7-2 to TRBJ2-7; weak D call: TRBD1 (6 bases). Germline CDR1 SGHTA, CDR2 FQGNSA. CDR3 size: 15 residues. V lost 2 bases, J lost 4 bases, and 15 bases lay in between. The CDR3 DNA sequence: TGTGCCAGCAGCTTAAGTACAGGGAGCACGTACGAGCAGTACTTC. This codes for CASSLSTGSTYEQYF.

The rearrangement links TRBV11-2 to TRBJ2-3; D is undetermined. Looked up from germline, CDR1 is SGHAT and CDR2 is FQNNGV. V was trimmed by 1 base and J by 1 base, leaving 3 bases between them. This CDR3 has 13 residues. The CDR3 here is CASSLAGTDTQYF. CDR3 sequence (DNA): TGTGCCAGCAGCTTAGCGGGCACAGATACGCAGTATTTT.

This rearrangement joins TRBV10-1 to TRBJ1-1; TRBD1 matches at 7 bases. Germline V gives CDR1 WNHNN, CDR2 SYGVQD (reference sequence). CDR3 length: 14 residues. V was pared by 9 bases and J by 2 bases, with 9 bases of the junction left unmatched. In nucleotides, the CDR3 is TGCGCCAGGGGGTACAGGGGCCTCAACACTGAAGCTTTCTTT. Its protein is CARGYRGLNTEAFF.

The chain couples TRBV6-2 or TRBV6-3 to TRBJ1-6; 8 positions agree with TRBD1. This CDR3 spans 14 amino acids. With 6 bases clipped from V and 8 bases from J, the junction kept 6 bases outside the gene matches. Per the germline V gene, CDR1 is MNHEY and CDR2 is SVGEGT. CDR3 DNA sequence: TGTGCCAGCAGCCCGGACAGGGCTTATTCACCCCTCCACTTT. Translating gives CASSPDRAYSPLHF.

The CDR3, as DNA: TGTGCCACCAGTGCGGGGGACCCCGGTCGGGATACGCAGTATTTT. Translated: CATSAGDPGRDTQYF. The chain links TRBV24-1 to TRBJ2-3, with D perhaps TRBD2 (6 bases). Germline loops: CDR1 KGHDR, CDR2 SFDVKD. The CDR3 covers 15 residues. The V end was cut by 5 bases, the J end by 6 bases, with 17 bases between.

The CDR3 sequence is CASARGPNTEAFF. Here the CDR3 DNA reads TGCGCCAGCGCGAGGGGTCCGAACACTGAAGCTTTCTTT. J is TRBJ1-1 and V is TRBV5-1; tentatively, D is TRBD1 (5 bases). Germline V lookup: CDR1 SGHRS, CDR2 YFSETQ. This CDR3 contains 13 residues. Trimming took 7 bases from V and 1 from J, leaving 11 bases between them.

V and J are TRBV27 and TRBJ1-1; D gene unclear. The CDR3 is 13 residues long. Germline CDR1 is MNHEY and CDR2 is SMNVEV (reference sequence). The V end lost 6 bases, the J end lost 0 bases, and 8 bases lay between the germline ends. The CDR3, as DNA: TGTGCCAGCAGCCCCGGACTGAACACTGAAGCTTTCTTT. It translates to CASSPGLNTEAFF.

The V gene is TRBV7-2, the J gene TRBJ2-3, with D possibly matching TRBD2 (6 bases). This CDR3 region has 16 residues. Trimming pared 5 bases from V and 1 base from J, leaving 16 bases between. Germline values: CDR1 SGHTA, CDR2 FQGNSA. CDR3 amino acids: CASSARLGGRTDTQYF. The CDR3 nucleotides read TGTGCCAGCAGCGCCCGACTAGGAGGTCGCACAGATACGCAGTATTTT.

The rearrangement links TRBV12-3 or TRBV12-4 to TRBJ2-5; D is ambiguous. Trimming removed 2 bases at V and 2 bases at J, with 6 bases between. The CDR3 has 13 residues. For the CDR3, the DNA is TGTGCCAGCAGTTTACAGGTTCAAGAGACCCAGTACTTC. Protein product: CASSLQVQETQYF.

The chain employs TRBV7-8 and TRBJ2-3; TRBD2 agrees at 9 bases. V lost 5 bases and J lost 0; bases outside the gene matches: 3. This CDR3 contains 15 residues. Per germline, CDR1 SGHVS and CDR2 FQNEAQ. In DNA, the CDR3 is TGTGCCAGCAGCCCGGGACTAGCCAGCACAGATACGCAGTATTTT. It is translated as CASSPGLASTDTQYF. The full variable domain, its missing parts supplied by reference TRBV7-8 and TRBJ2-3, is GAGVSQSPRYKVAKRGQDVALRCDPISGHVSLFWYQQALGQGPEFLTYFQNEAQLDKSGLPSDRFFAERPEGSVSTLKIQRTQQEDSAVYLCASSPGLASTDTQYFGPGTRLTVL.

The genes are TRBV29-1 and TRBJ2-1; 10 positions agree with TRBD2. This CDR3 is 15 amino acids long. Germline V CDR1 and CDR2: SQVTM, ANQGSEA. Trimming took 2 bases from V and 4 from J; bases not matched to a gene: 5. The CDR3 DNA sequence: TGCAGCGTTGAATTTTCTAGCGGGGGTTACAATGAGCAGTTCTTC. Translated: CSVEFSSGGYNEQFF.

This clone was counted a single time. The rearrangement uses TRBV27 and TRBJ2-5; D not certain. This CDR3 region has 11 residues. Trimming took 8 bases from V and 5 from J, leaving 9 bases between them. Looked up from germline, CDR1 is MNHEY and CDR2 is SMNVEV (reference sequence). CDR3 loop: CASGRPETQYF. The CDR3, as DNA: TGTGCCAGCGGTCGCCCTGAGACCCAGTACTTC.

The chain is built from TRBV7-8 and TRBJ1-1; D is possibly TRBD1 (5 bases). Germline values: CDR1 SGHVS, CDR2 FQNEAQ. Trimming pared 4 bases from V and 4 bases from J, leaving 13 bases between. The CDR3 extends over 14 amino acids. The DNA for the CDR3 is TGTGCCAGCAGCTATACCCGGGACTCCACTGAAGCTTTCTTT. Encoded protein: CASSYTRDSTEAFF.

This clone was detected once. This sequence joins TRBV10-3 and TRBJ1-3, with 7 nucleotides matching TRBD1. The germline CDR1 and CDR2 sequences are ENHRY and SYGVKD. Trimming took 2 bases from V and 10 from J; bases not matched to a gene: 2. This CDR3 is built from 12 residues. CDR3 loop: CAISEGGQTIYF. CDR3 coding DNA: TGTGCCATCAGTGAGGGGGGACAGACCATATATTTT.

In this sample, this clone turned up once. Written as DNA, the CDR3 is TGTGCCAGCAGCCGAATACCTAGCTCCTACGAGCAGTACTTC. It codes for CASSRIPSSYEQYF. V gene TRBV27 combines with J gene TRBJ2-7; D remains unclear. The length of the CDR3 is 14 residues. Trimming removed 6 bases at V and 0 bases at J, with 12 bases between. The germline CDR1 and CDR2 sequences are MNHEY and SMNVEV (reference sequence).

The rearrangement joins TRBV27 to TRBJ1-2; a possible D gene is TRBD1 (5 bases). The V gene lost 6 bases and the J gene lost 4 bases, with 18 bases spanning the gap. The CDR3 length is 15 residues. Germline lookup yields CDR1 MNHEY and CDR2 SMNVEV (reference sequence). The CDR3, as DNA: TGTGCCAGCAGACCCACTGACAGAGACGCCTATGGCTACACCTTC. This codes for CASRPTDRDAYGYTF.

The J gene is TRBJ1-1, the V gene TRBV12-3 or TRBV12-4; D is uncertain. The CDR3 spans 12 residues. The V gene lost 1 base and the J gene lost 7 bases, with 7 bases spanning the gap. The CDR3 spells CASSLGKLEAFF. DNA for the CDR3: TGTGCCAGCAGTTTAGGAAAGCTTGAAGCTTTCTTT.

The gene calls are TRBV4-1 and TRBJ2-5; D is unclear. V lost 1 base, J lost 5 bases, and 14 bases lay in between. This CDR3 has 15 amino acids. CDR1 is MGHRA, CDR2 YSYEKL, per germline. CDR3 in amino acids: CASSQVGRVGETQYF. The DNA of the CDR3 is TGCGCCAGCAGCCAAGTAGGTCGGGTTGGGGAGACCCAGTACTTC.

This clone was seen a handful of times. This chain joins TRBV12-3 or TRBV12-4 and TRBJ1-4; D is unresolved. The V end was cut by 6 bases, the J end by 8 bases, with 10 bases between. The CDR3 is 12 amino acids. The DNA of the CDR3 is TGTGCCAGCAGCTTCGTCCCCGAAAAACTGTTTTTT. Translated, it gives CASSFVPEKLFF.

V usage is TRBV27 and J usage is TRBJ1-2; D is perhaps TRBD1 (6 bases). V lost 3 bases and J lost 6, with 11 bases in between. CDR3 length equals 13 residues. Germline CDR1 MNHEY, CDR2 SMNVEV (reference sequence). CDR3 region: CASSFNRDNGYTF. The CDR3 DNA is TGTGCCAGCAGTTTTAACAGGGATAATGGCTACACCTTC.

This chain joins TRBV6-1 and TRBJ2-3; 11 nucleotides agree with TRBD2. In germline, CDR1 is MNHNS, CDR2 SASEGT. With V trimmed by 1 base and J by 1 base, 7 bases remained unmatched. This CDR3 has 18 amino acids. In nucleotides, the CDR3 is TGTGCCAGCAGTGAAGGGGTGTCGACTAGCGGGGGCACAGATACGCAGTATTTT. Its protein is CASSEGVSTSGGTDTQYF.

The V gene is TRBV18, the J gene TRBJ2-7; TRBD1 matches 7 bases. V lost 3 bases, J lost 4 bases, and 3 bases stayed unmatched. The germline CDR1 and CDR2 sequences are KGHSH and LQKENI. This CDR3 region has 13 residues. CDR3 sequence: CASSPRQGYEQYF. The CDR3, as DNA: TGTGCCAGCTCACCGAGACAGGGTTACGAGCAGTACTTC.

The chain is built from TRBV6-6 and TRBJ2-2; the D is unclear. Germline values: CDR1 MNHNY, CDR2 SVGAGI (reference sequence). V was pared by 5 bases and J by 4 bases, with 17 bases between. The CDR3 runs 16 residues. The CDR3 loop reads CASSTPTRLITGELFF. As DNA, the CDR3 is TGTGCCAGCAGTACCCCTACCCGACTTATCACCGGGGAGCTGTTTTTT.

The chain links TRBV19 to TRBJ2-7, with D possibly being TRBD1 or TRBD2 (5 bases each). The CDR3 consists of 14 residues. The V end lost 6 bases, the J end lost 6 bases, and 18 bases lay between the germline ends. Germline V CDR1 and CDR2: LNHDA, SQIVND (reference sequence). CDR3 sequence reads: CASRTGTGIGEQYF. CDR3 nucleotides: TGTGCCAGTAGGACCGGGACCGGGATCGGCGAGCAGTACTTC.

The chain employs TRBV7-9 and TRBJ2-3; no clear D gene. V lost 2 bases, J lost 5 bases, and 8 bases lay in between. The length of the CDR3 is 13 residues. CDR1 is SEHNR and CDR2 is FQNEAQ in the germline V gene (reference sequence). CDR3 loop: CASSLTERDTQYF. The CDR3, as DNA: TGTGCCAGCAGCTTAACAGAGAGAGATACGCAGTATTTT.

The chain employs TRBV19 and TRBJ2-3; D call uncertain. The CDR3 is 15 residues long. Germline V gene lookup returns CDR1 LNHDA and CDR2 SQIVND (reference sequence). The V end lost 5 bases, the J end lost 2 bases, and 14 bases lay between the germline ends. CDR3 coding DNA: TGTGCCAGTAGTGGCTACGGTCGCCTCACAGATACGCAGTATTTT. It codes for CASSGYGRLTDTQYF. Full variable domain (outside the CDR3, taken from reference TRBV19 and TRBJ2-3): DGGITQSPKYLFRKEGQNVTLSCEQNLNHDAMYWYRQDPGQGLRLIYYSQIVNDFQKGDIAEGYSVSREKKESFPLTVTSAQKNPTAFYLCASSGYGRLTDTQYFGPGTRLTVL.

The chain combines TRBV25-1 with TRBJ2-7; 7 bases are shared with TRBD1. Per germline, CDR1 MGHDK and CDR2 SYGVNS. The CDR3 is 14 residues long. The V and J ends lost 3 bases and 0 bases, in that order; junction bases with no gene match: 2. Here the CDR3 reads CASSDRGSSYEQYF. CDR3 DNA: TGTGCCAGCAGTGACAGGGGGTCCTCCTACGAGCAGTACTTC.